The 9 T cell receptor beta chains in this list originate from one sample, sequenced in a study of cytomegalovirus exposure and HLA in healthy donors. In the PCR, 60 Vbeta and 13 Jbeta primers were used. Repertoires were generated with immunoSEQ multiplex PCR, while TCRdb's copy carries only in-frame clones and drops some. Here the sample spans more than 95,000 clones, around 80% being singletons. The sequenced sample consisted of PBMCs. Receptors originate from a man aged 25 to 40 in good health and CMV-seropositive.

This clone was recorded once. The chain recombines TRBV5-1 with TRBJ1-1; D is perhaps TRBD1 (5 bases). There are 15 residues in the CDR3. CDR1 SGHRS and CDR2 YFSETQ come from the germline V gene. V was cut by 0 bases and J by 4 bases, with 13 bases left in between. The CDR3 region has the DNA TGCGCCAGCAGCTTGGGACAGTGGGGCGGCACTGAAGCTTTCTTT. This encodes CASSLGQWGGTEAFF.

V usage is TRBV27 and J usage is TRBJ2-7, with 9 bases identical to TRBD2. V lost 5 bases to trimming and J lost 6 bases; unmatched junction nucleotides: 5. The CDR3 totals 13 residues. CDR1 and CDR2 (germline): MNHEY, SMNVEV (reference sequence). Here the CDR3 DNA reads TGTGCCAGCAGTCCTAGCGGGGCGGTCGAGCAGTACTTC. This sequence encodes CASSPSGAVEQYF.

The gene calls are TRBV5-8 and TRBJ1-1; 10 nucleotides align to TRBD1. CDR1 SGHTS and CDR2 YDEGEE come from the germline V gene. This CDR3 has 14 amino acids. Losses at the gene ends were 4 bases for V and 4 bases for J; bases not matched to a gene: 4. CDR3 amino acids: CASSPRQGATEAFF. CDR3 sequence (DNA): TGTGCCAGCAGCCCACGACAGGGGGCCACTGAAGCTTTCTTT.

CDR3 in amino acids: CASSLSFGPRETQYF. CDR3 in DNA: TGTGCCAGCAGCTTATCGTTTGGGCCCAGGGAGACCCAGTACTTC. This chain connects TRBV7-8 to TRBJ2-5; D is unclear. This CDR3 spans 15 amino acids. Germline CDR1 and CDR2: SGHVS and FQNEAQ. Trimming pared 2 bases from V and 5 bases from J, leaving 15 bases between.

The sample holds a few counts of this clone. The chain carries TRBV19 and TRBJ2-1; no firm D call. The CDR3 has 13 residues. Trimming took 3 bases from V and 5 from J, leaving 8 bases between them. Germline CDR1 reads LNHDA; CDR2 reads SQIVND (reference sequence). CDR3 nucleotide sequence: TGTGCCAGTAGTATTGTTCTCCACAATGAGCAGTTCTTC. Amino acids: CASSIVLHNEQFF.

The chain carries TRBV6-1 and TRBJ2-7; 15 nucleotides line up with TRBD2. This CDR3 spans 18 amino acids. From germline, CDR1 is MNHNS and CDR2 SASEGT. V trimming: 4 bases; J trimming: 2 bases; junction bases outside the gene matches: 9. CDR3 bases: TGTGCCAGCAGTGCCCAGGGACTAGCGGGGGGCCGACCCTACGAGCAGTACTTC. Its translation: CASSAQGLAGGRPYEQYF.

This clone came up once. The chain links TRBV7-2 to TRBJ2-7; TRBD1 matches at 9 bases. V was clipped by 5 bases and J by 2 bases; unmatched bases: 7. Germline loops: CDR1 SGHTA, CDR2 FQGNSA. The CDR3 length is 15 residues. In DNA, the CDR3 is TGTGCCAGCAGCAAAGGGGGACAGGGTGCCTACGAGCAGTACTTC. Translating gives CASSKGGQGAYEQYF.

The rearrangement uses TRBV5-1 and TRBJ2-4; 10 bases map to TRBD2. The V segment lost 5 bases and the J segment 8 bases; nucleotides outside the gene matches: 7. Germline V gene sequence: CDR1 SGHRS, CDR2 YFSETQ. This CDR3 spans 14 amino acids. The CDR3 DNA reads TGCGCCAGCAGAGGAGCGGGGGGGTCGGACATTCAGTACTTC. It is translated as CASRGAGGSDIQYF.

This sequence joins TRBV5-4 and TRBJ1-6; 7 bases map to TRBD1. CDR1 SGHNT and CDR2 YYREEE come from the germline V gene (reference sequence). The CDR3 spans 17 residues. V shed 0 bases and J 10 bases; nucleotides not matched to a gene: 13. CDR3 DNA: TGTGCCAGCAGCTTGGCCAGAGGGCCCCAAGGGGGCTCACCCCTCCACTTT. Protein product: CASSLARGPQGGSPLHF.